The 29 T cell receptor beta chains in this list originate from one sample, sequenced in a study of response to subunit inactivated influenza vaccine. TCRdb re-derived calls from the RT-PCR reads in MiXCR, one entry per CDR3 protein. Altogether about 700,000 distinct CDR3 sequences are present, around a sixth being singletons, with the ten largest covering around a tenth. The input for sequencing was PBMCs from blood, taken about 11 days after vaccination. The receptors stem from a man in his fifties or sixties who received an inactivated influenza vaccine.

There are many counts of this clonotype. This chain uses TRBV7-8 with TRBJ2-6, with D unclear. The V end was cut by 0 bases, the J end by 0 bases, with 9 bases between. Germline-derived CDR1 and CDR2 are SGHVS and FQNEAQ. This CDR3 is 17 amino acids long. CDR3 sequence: CASSLARRSSGANVLTF. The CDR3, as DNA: TGTGCCAGCAGCTTAGCCCGCAGGAGCTCTGGGGCCAACGTCCTGACTTTC. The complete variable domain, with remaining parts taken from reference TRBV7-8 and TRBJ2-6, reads GAGVSQSPRYKVAKRGQDVALRCDPISGHVSLFWYQQALGQGPEFLTYFQNEAQLDKSGLPSDRFFAERPEGSVSTLKIQRTQQEDSAVYLCASSLARRSSGANVLTFGAGSRLTVL.

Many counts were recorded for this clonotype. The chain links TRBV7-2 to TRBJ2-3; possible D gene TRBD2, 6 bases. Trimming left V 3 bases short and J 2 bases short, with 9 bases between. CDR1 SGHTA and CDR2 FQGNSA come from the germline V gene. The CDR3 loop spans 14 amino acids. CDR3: CASSLTSTTDTQYF. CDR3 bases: TGTGCCAGCAGCTTGACTAGTACCACAGATACGCAGTATTTT.

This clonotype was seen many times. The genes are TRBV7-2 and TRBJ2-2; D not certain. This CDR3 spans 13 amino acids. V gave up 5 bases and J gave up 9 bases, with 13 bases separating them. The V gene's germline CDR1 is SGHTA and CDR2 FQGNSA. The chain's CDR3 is CASSPEEIRELFF. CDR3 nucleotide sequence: TGTGCCAGCAGCCCCGAGGAGATCCGGGAGCTGTTTTTT.

This CDR3 is CASSLAPGTPYQPQYF. CDR3 sequence (DNA): TGTGCCAGCAGCTTAGCGCCGGGGACACCTTATCAGCCCCAGTATTTT. V and J are TRBV7-8 and TRBJ1-5, with D possibly matching TRBD1 (6 bases). The end of the DNA is better explained by TRBJ2-3, so the J call may be wrong. CDR1 and CDR2 (germline): SGHVS, FQNEAQ. The CDR3 totals 16 residues.

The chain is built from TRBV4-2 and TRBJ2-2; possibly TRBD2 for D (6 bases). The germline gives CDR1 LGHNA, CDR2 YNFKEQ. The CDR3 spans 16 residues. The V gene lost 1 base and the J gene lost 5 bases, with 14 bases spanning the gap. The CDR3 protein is CASSQVDGGRTGELFF. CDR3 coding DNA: TGTGCCAGCAGCCAAGTGGATGGGGGGAGGACCGGGGAGCTGTTTTTT.

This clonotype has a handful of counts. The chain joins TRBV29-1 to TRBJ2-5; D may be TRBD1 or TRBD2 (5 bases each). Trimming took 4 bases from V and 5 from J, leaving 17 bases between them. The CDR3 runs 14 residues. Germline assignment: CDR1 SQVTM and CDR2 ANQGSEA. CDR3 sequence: CSVASYREGETQYF. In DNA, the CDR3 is TGCAGCGTTGCCTCTTACAGAGAGGGGGAGACCCAGTACTTC.

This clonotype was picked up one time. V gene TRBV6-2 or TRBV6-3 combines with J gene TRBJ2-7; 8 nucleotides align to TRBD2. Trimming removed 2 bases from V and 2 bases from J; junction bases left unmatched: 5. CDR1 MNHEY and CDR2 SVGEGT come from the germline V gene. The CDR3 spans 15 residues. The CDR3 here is CASSYERGSTYEQYF. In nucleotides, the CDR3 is TGTGCCAGCAGTTACGAGCGGGGGTCCACCTACGAGCAGTACTTC.

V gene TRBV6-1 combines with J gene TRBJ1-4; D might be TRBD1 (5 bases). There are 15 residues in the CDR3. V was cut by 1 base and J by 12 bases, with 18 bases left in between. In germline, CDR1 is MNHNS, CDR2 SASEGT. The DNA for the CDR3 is TGTGCCAGCAGTGAAGTCTTCGGGGCCCCAGGAGAACTGTTTTTT. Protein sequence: CASSEVFGAPGELFF.

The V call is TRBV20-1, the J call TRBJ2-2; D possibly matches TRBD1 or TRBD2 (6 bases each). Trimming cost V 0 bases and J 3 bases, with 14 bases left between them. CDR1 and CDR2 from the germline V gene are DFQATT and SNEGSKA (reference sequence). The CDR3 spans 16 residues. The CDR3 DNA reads TGCAGTGCTAGAGATCTTGAGGGGGGCTACACCGGGGAGCTGTTTTTT. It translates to CSARDLEGGYTGELFF.

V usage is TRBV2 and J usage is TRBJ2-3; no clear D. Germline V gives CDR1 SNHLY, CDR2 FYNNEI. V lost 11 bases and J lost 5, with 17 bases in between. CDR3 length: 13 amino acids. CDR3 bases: TGTGCCCAACGTTGGGGTTCAGGAGATACGCAGTATTTT. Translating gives CAQRWGSGDTQYF.

CDR3 DNA: TGCAGCGTTGCGGACAGAGACAATGAGCAGTTCTTC. Its protein product is CSVADRDNEQFF. The chain combines TRBV29-1 with TRBJ2-1, with D perhaps matching TRBD1 (6 bases). The V end was cut by 4 bases, the J end by 5 bases, with 9 bases between. CDR1 is SQVTM and CDR2 is ANQGSEA in the germline V gene. This CDR3 spans 12 amino acids.

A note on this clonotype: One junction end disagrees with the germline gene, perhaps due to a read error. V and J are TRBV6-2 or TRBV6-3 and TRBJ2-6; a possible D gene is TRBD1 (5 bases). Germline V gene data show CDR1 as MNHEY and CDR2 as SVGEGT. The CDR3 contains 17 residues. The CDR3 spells CASSYWTQSSGANVLTF. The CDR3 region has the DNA TGTGCCAGCAGCTACTGGACACAGAGCTCTGGGGCCAACGTCCTGACTTTC.

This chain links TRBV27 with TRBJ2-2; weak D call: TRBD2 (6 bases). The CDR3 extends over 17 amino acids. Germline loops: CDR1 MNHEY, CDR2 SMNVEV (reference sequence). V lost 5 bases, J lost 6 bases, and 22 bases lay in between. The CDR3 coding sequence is TGTGCCAGCAGTCCCCTGGGGGGACCAGACGGTCCCGGGGAGCTGTTTTTT. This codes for CASSPLGGPDGPGELFF.

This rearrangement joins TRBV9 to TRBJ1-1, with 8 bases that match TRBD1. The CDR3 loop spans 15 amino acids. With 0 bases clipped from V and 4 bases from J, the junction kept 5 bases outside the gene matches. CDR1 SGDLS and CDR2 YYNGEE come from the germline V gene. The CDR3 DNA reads TGTGCCAGCAGCGTAGGACAGGGGTTTAGCACTGAAGCTTTCTTT. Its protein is CASSVGQGFSTEAFF.

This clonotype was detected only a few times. As DNA, the CDR3 is TGTGCCAGCAGCTTAGTGAGGCACACTGAAGCTTTCTTT. It codes for CASSLVRHTEAFF. The chain carries TRBV11-2 and TRBJ1-1, with D hard to call. CDR1 is SGHAT and CDR2 is FQNNGV in the germline V gene. The germline V and J ends were trimmed by 1 base and 3 bases, with 6 bases remaining between them. The CDR3 consists of 13 residues.

For the CDR3, the DNA is TGCGCCAGCAGTCCCACAATAGCGGGAGGGCCTGGGGATGAGCAGTTCTTC. Protein sequence: CASSPTIAGGPGDEQFF. The chain uses TRBV5-1 and TRBJ2-1; TRBD2 matches 11 bases. Germline-derived CDR1 and CDR2 are SGHRS and YFSETQ. This CDR3 is built from 17 residues. With 5 bases clipped from V and 8 bases from J, the junction kept 15 bases outside the gene matches.

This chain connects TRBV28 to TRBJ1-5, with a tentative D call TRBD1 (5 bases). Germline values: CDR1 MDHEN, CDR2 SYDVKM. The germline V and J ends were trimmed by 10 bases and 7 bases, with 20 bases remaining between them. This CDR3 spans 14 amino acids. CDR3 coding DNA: TGTGCCACCCTCCCAACCAGGGTGCCGCAGCCCCAGCATTTT. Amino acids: CATLPTRVPQPQHF. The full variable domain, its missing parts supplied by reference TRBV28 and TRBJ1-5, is DVKVTQSSRYLVKRTGEKVFLECVQDMDHENMFWYRQDPGLGLRLIYFSYDVKMKEKGDIPEGYSVSREKKERFSLILESASTNQTSMYLCATLPTRVPQPQHFGDGTRLSIL.

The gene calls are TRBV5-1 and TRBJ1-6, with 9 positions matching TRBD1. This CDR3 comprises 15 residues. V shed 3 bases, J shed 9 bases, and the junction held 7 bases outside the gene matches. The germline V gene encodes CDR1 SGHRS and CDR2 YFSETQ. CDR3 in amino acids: CASSSAGTGSSPLHF. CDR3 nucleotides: TGCGCCAGCAGCTCCGCCGGGACAGGGAGTTCACCCCTCCACTTT.

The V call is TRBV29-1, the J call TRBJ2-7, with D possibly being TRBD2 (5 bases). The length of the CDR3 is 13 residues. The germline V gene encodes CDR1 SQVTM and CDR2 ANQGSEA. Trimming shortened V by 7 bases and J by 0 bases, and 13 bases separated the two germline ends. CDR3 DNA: TGCAGCGCAGGCCGGACTGACTCCTACGAGCAGTACTTC. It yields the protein CSAGRTDSYEQYF.

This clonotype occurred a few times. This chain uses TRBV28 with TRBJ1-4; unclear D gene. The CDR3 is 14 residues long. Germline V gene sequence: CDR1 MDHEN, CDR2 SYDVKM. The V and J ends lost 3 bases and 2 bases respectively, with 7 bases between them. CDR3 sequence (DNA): TGTGCCAGCAGTTTGTTTCAGACTAATGAAAAACTGTTTTTT. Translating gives CASSLFQTNEKLFF.

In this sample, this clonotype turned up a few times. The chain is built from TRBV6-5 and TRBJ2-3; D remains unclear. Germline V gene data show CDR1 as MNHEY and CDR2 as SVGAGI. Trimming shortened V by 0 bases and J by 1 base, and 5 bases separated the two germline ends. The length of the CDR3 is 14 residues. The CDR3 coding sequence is TGTGCCAGCAGTTACTCGGACCGCACAGATACGCAGTATTTT. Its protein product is CASSYSDRTDTQYF.

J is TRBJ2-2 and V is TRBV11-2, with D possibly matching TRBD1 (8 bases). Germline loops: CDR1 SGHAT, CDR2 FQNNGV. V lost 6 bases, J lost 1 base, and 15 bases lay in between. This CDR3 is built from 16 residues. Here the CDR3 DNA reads TGTGCCAGCAGACCAGCGGGGACAGGGAACACCGGGGAGCTGTTTTTT. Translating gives CASRPAGTGNTGELFF.

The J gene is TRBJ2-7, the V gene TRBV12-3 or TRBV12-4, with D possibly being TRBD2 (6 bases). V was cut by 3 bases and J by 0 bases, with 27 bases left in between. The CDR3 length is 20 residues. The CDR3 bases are TGTGCCAGCAGTTTGGGACTTAGGGCCGGGGCTATACAGATCTCCTACGAGCAGTACTTC. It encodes CASSLGLRAGAIQISYEQYF.

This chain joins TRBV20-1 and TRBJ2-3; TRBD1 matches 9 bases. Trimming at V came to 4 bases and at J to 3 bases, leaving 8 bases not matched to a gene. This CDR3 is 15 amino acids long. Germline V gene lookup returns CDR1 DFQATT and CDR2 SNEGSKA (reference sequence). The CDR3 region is CSATPDRGSTDTQYF. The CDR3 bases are TGCAGTGCTACACCTGACAGGGGGTCTACAGATACGCAGTATTTT.

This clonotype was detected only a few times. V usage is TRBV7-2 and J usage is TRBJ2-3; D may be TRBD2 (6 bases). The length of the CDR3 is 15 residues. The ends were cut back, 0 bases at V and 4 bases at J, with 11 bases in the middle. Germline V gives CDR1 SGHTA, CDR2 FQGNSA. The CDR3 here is CASSLADGSPDTQYF. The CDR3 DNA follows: TGTGCCAGCAGCTTAGCGGACGGGAGTCCAGATACGCAGTATTTT.

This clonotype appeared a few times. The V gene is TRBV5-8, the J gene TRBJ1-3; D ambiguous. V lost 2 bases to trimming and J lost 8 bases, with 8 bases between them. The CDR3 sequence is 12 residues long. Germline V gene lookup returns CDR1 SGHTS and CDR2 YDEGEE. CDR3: CASSFGEDTIYF. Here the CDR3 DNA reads TGTGCCAGCAGCTTCGGGGAGGACACCATATATTTT.

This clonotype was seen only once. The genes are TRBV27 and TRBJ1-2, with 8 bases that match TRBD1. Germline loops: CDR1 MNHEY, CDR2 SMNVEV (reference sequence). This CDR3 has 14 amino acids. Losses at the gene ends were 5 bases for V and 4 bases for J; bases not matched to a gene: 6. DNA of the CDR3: TGTGCCAGCAGTCCACAGGGGGGGAGCTATGGCTACACCTTC. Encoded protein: CASSPQGGSYGYTF.

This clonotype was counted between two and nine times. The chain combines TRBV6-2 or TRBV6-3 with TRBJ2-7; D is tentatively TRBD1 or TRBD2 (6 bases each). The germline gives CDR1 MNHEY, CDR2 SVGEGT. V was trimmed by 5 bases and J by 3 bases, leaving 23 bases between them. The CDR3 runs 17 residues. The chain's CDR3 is CASSTRTAAGLGYEQYF. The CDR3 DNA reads TGTGCCAGCAGTACCCGGACAGCCGCGGGACTGGGCTACGAGCAGTACTTC.

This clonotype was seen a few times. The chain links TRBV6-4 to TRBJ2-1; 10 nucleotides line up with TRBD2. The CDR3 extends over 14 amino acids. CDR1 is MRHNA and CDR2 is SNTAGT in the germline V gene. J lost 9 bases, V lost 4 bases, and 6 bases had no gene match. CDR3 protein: CASSVDSGGIEQFF. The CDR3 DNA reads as TGTGCCAGCAGTGTGGATAGCGGGGGGATTGAGCAGTTCTTC.